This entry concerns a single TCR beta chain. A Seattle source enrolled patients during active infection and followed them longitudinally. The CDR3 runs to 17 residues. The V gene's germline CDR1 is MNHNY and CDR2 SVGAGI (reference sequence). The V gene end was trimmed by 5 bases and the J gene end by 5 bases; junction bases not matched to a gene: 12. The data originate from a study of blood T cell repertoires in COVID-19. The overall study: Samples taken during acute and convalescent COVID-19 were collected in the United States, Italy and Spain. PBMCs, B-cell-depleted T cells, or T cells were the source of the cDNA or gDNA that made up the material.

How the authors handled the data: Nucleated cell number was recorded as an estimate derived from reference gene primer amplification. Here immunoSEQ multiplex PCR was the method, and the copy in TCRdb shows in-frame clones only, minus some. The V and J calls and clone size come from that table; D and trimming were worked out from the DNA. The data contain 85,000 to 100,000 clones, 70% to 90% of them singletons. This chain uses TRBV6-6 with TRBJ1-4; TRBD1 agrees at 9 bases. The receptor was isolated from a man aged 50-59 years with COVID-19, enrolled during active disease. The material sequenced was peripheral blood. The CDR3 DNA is TGTGCCAGCAGTCAACCTTATTCCGGGACAGGGAATGAAAAACTGTTTTTT. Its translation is CASSQPYSGTGNEKLFF.